This TCR beta chain was captured by sequencing in a study of blood T cell repertoires in COVID-19. Libraries were prepared by immunoSEQ multiplex PCR; TCRdb keeps only in-frame clonotypes and omits some of them. The sample has approximately 110,000 clones, 69% seen once; the top ten hold about 6%. The CDR3 loop spans 14 amino acids. With 8 bases clipped from V and 2 bases from J, the junction kept 3 bases outside the gene matches. Germline V gene data show CDR1 as MNHEY and CDR2 as SVGAGI. What was sequenced was peripheral blood. This clonotype was obtained from a man older than 75 with acute or convalescent COVID-19. The chain has TRBV6-5 and TRBJ2-2, with 9 bases lining up with TRBD1. CDR3 bases: TGTGCCAGCCGGACAGGGGAAAACACCGGGGAGCTGTTTTTT. This gives the protein CASRTGENTGELFF.